This record concerns one T cell receptor beta chain sequence. Its cognate antigen is unknown. These data come from a study of cytomegalovirus exposure and HLA in healthy donors. Points from the study as a whole: For most TCR beta V segments, an earlier analysis put the productive rate at about 90% or about 30% of the time. Sequencing likely caused a cluster of highly shared sequence variants. Some V segments could not be told apart, so they were left out, TRBV6-2 and TRBV6-3 among them. More than 150 TCR beta chains were listed as cytomegalovirus-associated.

The CDR3 covers 14 residues. CDR1 GTSNPN and CDR2 SVGIG come from the germline V gene (reference sequence). V was clipped by 1 base and J by 4 bases; unmatched bases: 1. The PCR employed 60 Vbeta primers together with 13 Jbeta primers. Assay: immunoSEQ multiplex PCR; the TCRdb copy retains only in-frame clones and omits some. This sample's table reports under 45,000 clones. Material: PBMCs. The clonotype comes from a male donor in good health and CMV-seronegative. V is TRBV30 and J is TRBJ1-5; 10 nucleotides align to TRBD1. The CDR3 DNA reads as TGTGCCTGGAGTGGGACAGGGGGTAATCAGCCCCAGCATTTT. Translating it yields CAWSGTGGNQPQHF. Full variable domain (remainder filled in from reference TRBV30 and TRBJ1-5): SQTIHQWPATLVQPVGSPLSLECTVEGTSNPNLYWYRQAAGRGLQLLFYSVGIGQISSEVPQNLSASRPQDRQFILSSKKLLLSDSGFYLCAWSGTGGNQPQHFGDGTRLSIL.